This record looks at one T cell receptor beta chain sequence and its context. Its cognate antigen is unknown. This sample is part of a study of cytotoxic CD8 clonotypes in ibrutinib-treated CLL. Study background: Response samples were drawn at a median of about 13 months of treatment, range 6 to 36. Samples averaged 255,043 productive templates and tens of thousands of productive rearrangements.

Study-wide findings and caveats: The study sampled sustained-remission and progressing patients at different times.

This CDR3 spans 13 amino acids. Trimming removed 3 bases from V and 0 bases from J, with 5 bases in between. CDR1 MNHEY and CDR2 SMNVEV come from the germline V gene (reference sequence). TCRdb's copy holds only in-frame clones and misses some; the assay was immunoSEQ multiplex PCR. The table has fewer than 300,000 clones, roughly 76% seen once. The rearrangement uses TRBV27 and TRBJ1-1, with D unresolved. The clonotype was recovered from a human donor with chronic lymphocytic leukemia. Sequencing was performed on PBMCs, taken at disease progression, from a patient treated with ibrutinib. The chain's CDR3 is CASSFYMNTEAFF. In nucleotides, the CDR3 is TGTGCCAGCAGTTTCTATATGAACACTGAAGCTTTCTTT.